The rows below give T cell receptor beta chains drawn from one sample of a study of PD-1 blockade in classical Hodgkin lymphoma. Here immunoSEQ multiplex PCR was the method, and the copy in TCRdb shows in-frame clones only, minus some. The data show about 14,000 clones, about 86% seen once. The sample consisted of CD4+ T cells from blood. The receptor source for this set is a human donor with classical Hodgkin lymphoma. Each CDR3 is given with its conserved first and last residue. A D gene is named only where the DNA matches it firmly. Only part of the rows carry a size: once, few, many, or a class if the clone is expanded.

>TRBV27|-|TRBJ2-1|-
CASGRTTGNEQFF
TGTGCCAGCGGACGGACCACGGGGAATGAGCAGTTCTTC
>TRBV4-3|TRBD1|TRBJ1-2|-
CASSQEQGSGGYGYTF
TGCGCCAGCAGCCAAGAACAGGGGTCTGGGGGCTATGGCTACACCTTC
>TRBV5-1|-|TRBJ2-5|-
CASSFQGLQETQYF
TGCGCCAGCAGCTTTCAGGGTTTACAAGAGACCCAGTACTTC
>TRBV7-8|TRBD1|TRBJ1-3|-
CASSDGDRGNTIYF
TGTGCCAGCAGCGATGGGGACAGGGGGAACACCATATATTTT
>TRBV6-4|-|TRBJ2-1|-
CASRDAPIGTYNEQFF
TGTGCCAGCAGGGATGCCCCAATCGGGACCTACAATGAGCAGTTCTTC
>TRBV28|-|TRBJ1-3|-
CASSGWSRGNTIYF
TGTGCCAGTTCCGGGTGGAGTCGGGGAAACACCATATATTTT
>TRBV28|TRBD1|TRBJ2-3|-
CASSSPQGGGTDTQYF
TGTGCCAGCAGTTCCCCACAGGGGGGTGGCACAGATACGCAGTATTTT
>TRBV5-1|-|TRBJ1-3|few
CASRDGNTIYF
TGCGCCAGCCGGGATGGAAACACCATATATTTT
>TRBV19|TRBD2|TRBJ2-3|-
CASSIGREVGADTQYF
TGTGCCAGTAGTATCGGGCGGGAGGTCGGCGCAGATACGCAGTATTTT
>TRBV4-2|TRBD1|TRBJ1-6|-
CASSLGTGGSNSPLHF
TGTGCCAGCAGCCTGGGGACAGGGGGCTCGAATTCACCCCTCCACTTT
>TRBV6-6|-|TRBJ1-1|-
CAISFGTNTEAFF
TGTGCCATATCATTCGGCACGAACACTGAAGCTTTCTTT
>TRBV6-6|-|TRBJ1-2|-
CASSYSRGRGWVTF
TGTGCCAGCAGTTACTCGAGGGGCCGTGGGTGGGTTACCTTC
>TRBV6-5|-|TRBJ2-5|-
CASRKPTGETQYF
TGTGCCAGCCGCAAGCCTACGGGGGAGACCCAGTACTTC
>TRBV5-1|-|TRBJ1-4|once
CASSLGPGEKLFF
TGCGCCAGCAGCTTGGGGCCGGGAGAAAAACTGTTTTTT
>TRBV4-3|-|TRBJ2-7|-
CASSQVLAVGYEQYF
TGCGCCAGCAGCCAAGTACTAGCTGTCGGGTACGAGCAGTACTTC
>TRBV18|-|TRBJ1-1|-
CASSHRTPESREAFF
TGTGCCAGCTCACACCGGACCCCCGAAAGTCGTGAAGCTTTCTTT
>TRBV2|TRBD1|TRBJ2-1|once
CASSLSGTGSYNEQFF
TGTGCCAGCAGTTTATCCGGGACAGGGAGCTACAATGAGCAGTTCTTC
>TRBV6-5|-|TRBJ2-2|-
CASRSGGNTGELFF
TGTGCCAGCCGCTCAGGAGGGAACACCGGGGAGCTGTTTTTT
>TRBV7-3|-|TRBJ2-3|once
CASSPRGDTDTQYF
TGTGCCAGCAGCCCCAGAGGAGACACAGATACGCAGTATTTT
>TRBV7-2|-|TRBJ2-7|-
CASSFTAAYEQYF
TGTGCCAGCAGCTTCACGGCAGCCTACGAGCAGTACTTC
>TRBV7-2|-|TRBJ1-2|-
CASSFLGDGYTF
TGTGCCAGCAGCTTTCTGGGGGATGGCTACACCTTC
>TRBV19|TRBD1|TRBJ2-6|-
CASRGQGFSGANVLTF
TGTGCCAGTAGGGGACAGGGATTCTCTGGGGCCAACGTCCTGACTTTC
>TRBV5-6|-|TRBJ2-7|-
CASNPVRASYEQYF
TGTGCCAGCAACCCAGTGAGGGCGTCCTACGAGCAGTACTTC
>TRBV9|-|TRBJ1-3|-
CASSVAVGGDTIYF
TGTGCCAGCAGCGTAGCGGTTGGGGGGGACACCATATATTTT
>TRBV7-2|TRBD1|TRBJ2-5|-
CASSPTGDETQYF
TGTGCCAGCAGCCCCACAGGGGATGAGACCCAGTACTTC
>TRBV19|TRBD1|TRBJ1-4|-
CASRGRGNEKLFF
TGTGCCAGCAGGGGCAGGGGGAATGAAAAACTGTTTTTT
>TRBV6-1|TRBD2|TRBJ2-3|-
CASSAGAGGYQTQYF
TGTGCCAGCAGCGCCGGGGCGGGAGGGTATCAAACGCAGTATTTT
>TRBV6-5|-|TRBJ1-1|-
CASSYGGGGTEAFF
TGTGCCAGCAGTTATGGGGGAGGGGGCACTGAAGCTTTCTTT
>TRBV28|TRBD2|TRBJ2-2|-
CASSLWRAGGPGGELFF
TGTGCCAGCAGTTTATGGAGGGCGGGAGGCCCTGGCGGGGAGCTGTTTTTT
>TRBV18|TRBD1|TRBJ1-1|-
CASSPLIQGAEAFF
TGTGCCAGCTCACCACTAATACAGGGGGCGGAAGCTTTCTTT
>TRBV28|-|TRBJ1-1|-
CASSAGGLGTEAFF
TGTGCCAGCAGTGCCGGGGGGCTTGGCACTGAAGCTTTCTTT
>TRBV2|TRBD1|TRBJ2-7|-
CASSTGGSHEQYF
TGTGCCAGCAGTACAGGGGGCTCCCACGAGCAGTACTTC
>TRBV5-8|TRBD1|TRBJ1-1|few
CASSPGQPIKNTEAFF
TGTGCCAGCAGCCCGGGACAGCCGATAAAGAACACTGAAGCTTTCTTT
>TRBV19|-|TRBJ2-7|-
CASSYTRGEQYF
TGTGCCAGTAGTTATACCAGAGGGGAGCAGTACTTC
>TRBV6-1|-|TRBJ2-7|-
CASITGTPYEQYF
TGTGCCAGCATCACAGGGACCCCCTACGAGCAGTACTTC
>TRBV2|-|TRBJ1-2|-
CASSEDRFQTYGYTF
TGTGCCAGCAGTGAAGACAGGTTTCAGACCTATGGCTACACCTTC
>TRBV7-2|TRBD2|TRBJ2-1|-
CASSLLVGSGSYEQFF
TGTGCCAGCAGCTTACTGGTTGGTAGCGGGAGCTATGAGCAGTTCTTC
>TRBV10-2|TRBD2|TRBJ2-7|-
CASSGTGLVSYEQYF
TGCGCCAGCAGTGGGACGGGACTAGTCTCCTACGAGCAGTACTTC
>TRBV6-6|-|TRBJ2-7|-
CASTSGRSYEQYF
TGTGCCAGCACGTCAGGTCGCTCCTACGAGCAGTACTTC
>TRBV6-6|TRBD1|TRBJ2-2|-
CAGGQGYTGELFF
TGTGCCGGGGGACAGGGGTACACCGGGGAGCTGTTTTTT